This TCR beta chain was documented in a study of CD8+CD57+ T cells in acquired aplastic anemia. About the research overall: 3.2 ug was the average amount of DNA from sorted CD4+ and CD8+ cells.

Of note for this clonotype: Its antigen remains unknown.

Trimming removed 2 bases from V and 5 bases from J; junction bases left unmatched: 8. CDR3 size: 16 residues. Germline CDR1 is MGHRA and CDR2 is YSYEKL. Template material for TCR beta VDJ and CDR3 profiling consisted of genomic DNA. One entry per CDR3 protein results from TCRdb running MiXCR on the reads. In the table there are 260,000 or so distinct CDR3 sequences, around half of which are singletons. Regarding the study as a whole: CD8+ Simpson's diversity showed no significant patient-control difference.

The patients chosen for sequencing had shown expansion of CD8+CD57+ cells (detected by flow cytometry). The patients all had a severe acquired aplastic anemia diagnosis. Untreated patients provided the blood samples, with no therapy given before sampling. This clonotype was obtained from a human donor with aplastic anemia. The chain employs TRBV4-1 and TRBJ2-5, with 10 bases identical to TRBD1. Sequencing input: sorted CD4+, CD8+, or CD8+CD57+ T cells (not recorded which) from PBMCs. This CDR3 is CASSQHGTGALETQYF. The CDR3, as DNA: TGCGCCAGCAGCCAACACGGGACAGGGGCCTTGGAGACCCAGTACTTC.